The 25 T cell receptor beta chains below come from one sample, sequenced in a study of PD-1 blockade in classical Hodgkin lymphoma. Every single patient, without exception, relapsed after autologous stem cell transplantation, and brentuximab vedotin exposure varied. Profiling relied on immunoSEQ multiplex PCR, and the TCRdb table lists in-frame clones only, not all of them. The sample shows about 39,000 clones, about nine tenths of them seen only once. Sequencing used peripheral blood mononuclear cells (PBMCs), obtained at baseline. Receptor source: a human donor with classical Hodgkin lymphoma.

This clone was counted once. This sequence joins TRBV7-3 and TRBJ2-1; possible D gene TRBD1, 6 bases. In germline, CDR1 is SGHTA, CDR2 FQGTGA. This CDR3 spans 15 amino acids. Trimming took 5 bases from V and 7 from J, leaving 18 bases between them. The CDR3 spells CASSLAPGHLNEQFF. DNA of the CDR3: TGTGCCAGCAGCCTCGCCCCGGGACACCTTAATGAGCAGTTCTTC. Variable domain in full (rest from reference TRBV7-3 and TRBJ2-1): GAGVSQTPSNKVTEKGKYVELRCDPISGHTALYWYRQSLGQGPEFLIYFQGTGAADDSGLPNDRFFAVRPEGSVSTLKIQRTERGDSAVYLCASSLAPGHLNEQFFGPGTRLTVL.

The chain has TRBV4-1 and TRBJ1-2; D remains ambiguous. Trimming shortened V by 0 bases and J by 1 base, and 9 bases separated the two germline ends. CDR1 MGHRA and CDR2 YSYEKL come from the germline V gene. There are 15 residues in the CDR3. This CDR3 reads CASSQELGSNYGYTF. In DNA, the CDR3 is TGCGCCAGCAGCCAAGAGTTGGGCAGTAACTATGGCTACACCTTC.

V and J are TRBV2 and TRBJ1-4, with TRBD1 identical over 8 bases. This CDR3 has 14 residues. Looked up from germline, CDR1 is SNHLY and CDR2 is FYNNEI. V lost 6 bases to trimming and J lost 7 bases; unmatched junction nucleotides: 7. This CDR3 reads CASREDRVREKLFF. The CDR3 DNA reads TGTGCCAGCAGGGAGGACAGGGTACGTGAAAAACTGTTTTTT.

This clone was seen just once. The chain recombines TRBV19 with TRBJ1-4, with D perhaps matching TRBD1 (6 bases). CDR1 is LNHDA and CDR2 is SQIVND in the germline V gene (reference sequence). V lost 5 bases and J 7 bases, leaving 26 bases between the germline ends. This CDR3 is 18 amino acids long. In DNA, the CDR3 is TGTGCCAGTAGTTTGCACGGCCGGGGGGCGGACCCGATTGAAAAACTGTTTTTT. Translation: CASSLHGRGADPIEKLFF.

A single count supports this clone. The chain combines TRBV7-9 with TRBJ2-4; no firm D call. V was clipped by 0 bases and J by 0 bases, with 12 bases between them. The CDR3 runs 17 residues. Germline V lookup: CDR1 SEHNR, CDR2 FQNEAQ (reference sequence). The DNA for the CDR3 is TGTGCCAGCAGCTTAGCGGTCCCGGATCTAGCCAAAAACATTCAGTACTTC. Translation gives CASSLAVPDLAKNIQYF.

This clone was seen once. The chain carries TRBV4-1 and TRBJ2-3, with a tentative D call TRBD1 (6 bases). The V end lost 1 base, the J end lost 1 base, and 12 bases lay between the germline ends. Germline CDR1 is MGHRA and CDR2 is YSYEKL. The CDR3 spans 16 residues. The CDR3 sequence is CASSQVGRGRTDTQYF. The CDR3 DNA follows: TGCGCCAGCAGCCAAGTTGGCAGGGGCCGCACAGATACGCAGTATTTT.

This chain joins TRBV7-9 and TRBJ2-5; 9 positions match TRBD1. V shed 1 base and J 0 bases; nucleotides not matched to a gene: 12. Germline V gives CDR1 SEHNR, CDR2 FQNEAQ (reference sequence). There are 19 residues in the CDR3. CDR3 sequence: CASSLVYWGQGPDQETQYF. In DNA form, the CDR3 reads TGTGCCAGCAGCTTAGTATACTGGGGACAGGGACCGGACCAAGAGACCCAGTACTTC.

The chain couples TRBV15 to TRBJ2-5, with 9 bases matching TRBD2. After removal of 1 base from V and 2 bases from J, the junction contained 11 bases not matched to a gene. The CDR3 runs 18 residues. Per germline, CDR1 LNHNV and CDR2 YYDKDF (reference sequence). CDR3 protein: CATSRAWGAGGPQETQYF. The CDR3 DNA reads as TGTGCCACCAGCAGAGCATGGGGGGCGGGAGGGCCTCAAGAGACCCAGTACTTC.

The V call is TRBV5-1, the J call TRBJ2-1, with 8 nucleotides matching TRBD2. CDR3 length equals 17 residues. Germline V lookup: CDR1 SGHRS, CDR2 YFSETQ. The junction had 9 bases not matched to a gene; V was cut back by 0 bases and J by 4 bases. DNA for the CDR3: TGCGCCAGCAGCTTGGGGTTGGCGACTAGCGATTACAATGAGCAGTTCTTC. This codes for CASSLGLATSDYNEQFF.

The chain uses TRBV9 and TRBJ2-3; D not certain. CDR1 and CDR2 (germline): SGDLS, YYNGEE. Trimming stripped 3 bases from V and 6 bases from J, with 8 bases between. CDR3 length: 12 residues. CDR3 nucleotides: TGTGCCAGCAGCGCCGTTGGGGATACGCAGTATTTT. It specifies CASSAVGDTQYF.

The chain employs TRBV9 and TRBJ2-1, with 9 bases identical to TRBD2. CDR3 length: 15 residues. Germline V CDR1 and CDR2: SGDLS, YYNGEE. Losses at the gene ends were 0 bases for V and 6 bases for J; bases not matched to a gene: 4. The DNA of the CDR3 is TGTGCCAGCAGCGTAGGTAGCGGGAGAGGCAATGAGCAGTTCTTC. Translating gives CASSVGSGRGNEQFF.

This clone was picked up a small number of times. The V call is TRBV19, the J call TRBJ2-1, with 10 bases matching TRBD1. The CDR3 is made up of 12 amino acids. The trim removed 6 bases at V and 12 bases at J, leaving 5 bases unmatched. CDR1 and CDR2 (germline): LNHDA, SQIVND (reference sequence). The CDR3 protein is CASRDRGDMQFF. The CDR3 DNA follows: TGTGCCAGTAGGGACAGGGGGGACATGCAGTTCTTC. Variable domain in full (rest from reference TRBV19 and TRBJ2-1): DGGITQSPKYLFRKEGQNVTLSCEQNLNHDAMYWYRQDPGQGLRLIYYSQIVNDFQKGDIAEGYSVSREKKESFPLTVTSAQKNPTAFYLCASRDRGDMQFFGPGTRLTVL.

V gene TRBV28 combines with J gene TRBJ2-3; D perhaps matches TRBD2 (6 bases). There are 16 residues in the CDR3. Trimming pared 3 bases from V and 1 base from J, leaving 14 bases between. Germline V lookup: CDR1 MDHEN, CDR2 SYDVKM. The CDR3 loop is CASSFYGLTGTDTQYF. The DNA for the CDR3 is TGTGCCAGCAGTTTCTACGGACTAACGGGCACAGATACGCAGTATTTT. Complete variable domain (other parts from reference TRBV28 and TRBJ2-3): DVKVTQSSRYLVKRTGEKVFLECVQDMDHENMFWYRQDPGLGLRLIYFSYDVKMKEKGDIPEGYSVSREKKERFSLILESASTNQTSMYLCASSFYGLTGTDTQYFGPGTRLTVL.

The chain has TRBV2 and TRBJ2-2; 8 bases agree with TRBD2. The germline V gene has CDR1 SNHLY and CDR2 FYNNEI. The CDR3 covers 15 residues. V shed 8 bases, J shed 7 bases, and the junction held 12 bases outside the gene matches. The DNA for the CDR3 is TGTGCCAGCGTCGTAGACGGGAGGGTTAGCGGGGAGCTGTTTTTT. Translating it yields CASVVDGRVSGELFF.

V and J are TRBV6-1 and TRBJ2-5; 10 bases are a match to TRBD2. CDR3 length: 15 amino acids. Germline V gives CDR1 MNHNS, CDR2 SASEGT. The V gene end was trimmed by 6 bases and the J gene end by 3 bases; junction bases not matched to a gene: 7. CDR3 in amino acids: CASRFLAGVEETQYF. The CDR3 DNA is TGTGCCAGCAGGTTTCTAGCGGGAGTAGAAGAGACCCAGTACTTC.

The V and J genes are TRBV5-1 and TRBJ2-5; D is unresolved. The V gene's germline CDR1 is SGHRS and CDR2 YFSETQ. V lost 4 bases and J lost 1, with 8 bases in between. The CDR3 sequence is 13 residues long. The DNA of the CDR3 is TGCGCCAGCAGCCCTCAGATCCAAGAGACCCAGTACTTC. Translation: CASSPQIQETQYF.

The rearrangement joins TRBV27 to TRBJ2-1; 11 positions match TRBD2. V lost 1 base and J lost 3; bases outside the gene matches: 11. This CDR3 has 19 amino acids. Germline lookup yields CDR1 MNHEY and CDR2 SMNVEV (reference sequence). The CDR3 reads CASSLWGLAGGPDYNEQFF. CDR3 sequence (DNA): TGTGCCAGCAGTTTATGGGGGCTAGCGGGAGGTCCGGACTACAATGAGCAGTTCTTC.

V usage is TRBV5-4 and J usage is TRBJ2-7; 10 positions agree with TRBD2. The trim removed 4 bases at V and 1 base at J, leaving 5 bases unmatched. CDR1 is SGHNT and CDR2 is YYREEE in the germline V gene (reference sequence). The CDR3 has 15 amino acids. CDR3 sequence: CASSPGTSASYEQYF. CDR3 DNA sequence: TGTGCCAGCAGCCCAGGGACTAGCGCTTCCTACGAGCAGTACTTC.

The chain links TRBV29-1 to TRBJ2-3; 9 nucleotides align to TRBD1. The junction had 7 bases not matched to a gene; V was cut back by 7 bases and J by 2 bases. The CDR3 has 14 amino acids. Per germline, CDR1 SQVTM and CDR2 ANQGSEA. CDR3 sequence reads: CSAAQGATTDTQYF. Here the CDR3 DNA reads TGCAGCGCCGCACAGGGGGCAACCACAGATACGCAGTATTTT.

This chain joins TRBV9 and TRBJ2-7, with TRBD2 matching 8 bases. There are 13 residues in the CDR3. Germline CDR1 SGDLS, CDR2 YYNGEE. V dropped 8 bases and J dropped 0; count of bases not matched to a gene: 4. CDR3: CASSGTSSYEQYF. CDR3 in DNA: TGTGCCAGTTCCGGGACTAGCTCCTACGAGCAGTACTTC.

In this sample, this clone turned up a few times. V and J are TRBV19 and TRBJ2-7; D is ambiguous. Trimming left V 5 bases short and J 1 base short, with 9 bases between. Germline CDR1 and CDR2: LNHDA and SQIVND (reference sequence). The CDR3 covers 13 residues. The CDR3, as DNA: TGTGCCAGTAGTGAAAGCCGATCCTACGAGCAGTACTTC. It yields the protein CASSESRSYEQYF.

The V and J genes are TRBV7-8 and TRBJ1-1; D unclear. The CDR3 sequence is 13 residues long. Germline V gene sequence: CDR1 SGHVS, CDR2 FQNEAQ. The V and J ends lost 0 bases and 3 bases respectively, with 5 bases between them. In nucleotides, the CDR3 is TGTGCCAGCAGCTTAGCCCTGGACACTGAAGCTTTCTTT. Its translation is CASSLALDTEAFF. The full variable domain, with the rest looked up from reference TRBV7-8 and TRBJ1-1, is GAGVSQSPRYKVAKRGQDVALRCDPISGHVSLFWYQQALGQGPEFLTYFQNEAQLDKSGLPSDRFFAERPEGSVSTLKIQRTQQEDSAVYLCASSLALDTEAFFGQGTRLTVV.

The CDR3 nucleotides read TGTGCCAGCAGTGAAGGCTCAACAGGACCCTACGAGCAGTACTTC. As protein: CASSEGSTGPYEQYF. The chain has TRBV6-1 and TRBJ2-7; TRBD1 is a possible D gene (5 bases). Trimming pared 1 base from V and 2 bases from J, leaving 12 bases between. The germline V gene has CDR1 MNHNS and CDR2 SASEGT. This CDR3 spans 15 amino acids.

The V and J genes are TRBV6-4 and TRBJ2-1; D remains ambiguous. CDR3 length equals 13 residues. Germline V gene sequence: CDR1 MRHNA, CDR2 SNTAGT. With 3 bases removed from V and 4 bases from J, the gap between germline ends came to 7 bases. The CDR3 loop is CASSDNLYNEQFF. The DNA of the CDR3 is TGTGCCAGCAGTGATAACCTATACAATGAGCAGTTCTTC.

The J gene is TRBJ2-5, the V gene TRBV7-3; no clear D gene. This CDR3 has 14 residues. Trimming removed 1 base at V and 2 bases at J, with 8 bases between. Germline CDR1 is SGHTA and CDR2 is FQGTGA. CDR3 nucleotide sequence: TGTGCCAGCAGCTTAAATGGCAGGCAAGAGACCCAGTACTTC. Protein: CASSLNGRQETQYF.